Listed here are 8 T cell receptor beta chains from one sample, sequenced in a study of preoperative IRX-2 immunotherapy in early breast cancer. Data came from immunoSEQ multiplex PCR; TCRdb stores just in-frame clones and leaves some out. The sample records about 3,100 clones, roughly 72% being singletons. Stated treatment: preoperative locoregional IRX-2 cytokine immunotherapy. The sample was tumor tissue, taken before IRX-2 immunotherapy. The receptors were gathered from a human donor with breast cancer.

The chain couples TRBV11-3 to TRBJ2-3, with a weak D call TRBD1 (6 bases). This CDR3 contains 14 residues. The V gene lost 3 bases and the J gene lost 2 bases, with 9 bases spanning the gap. Germline V lookup: CDR1 SGHNT, CDR2 YENEEA. The CDR3 here is CASSLTGSTDTQYF. The CDR3 DNA reads TGTGCCAGCAGCTTGACAGGTTCCACAGATACGCAGTATTTT. The entire variable domain, with the rest obtained from reference TRBV11-3 and TRBJ2-3, is as follows: EAGVVQSPRYKIIEKKQPVAFWCNPISGHNTLYWYLQNLGQGPELLIRYENEEAVDDSQLPKDRFSAERLKGVDSTLKIQPAELGDSAVYLCASSLTGSTDTQYFGPGTRLTVL.

V gene TRBV7-7 combines with J gene TRBJ2-7, with D possibly being TRBD2 (6 bases). Trimming cost V 8 bases and J 6 bases, with 20 bases left between them. This CDR3 is built from 14 residues. CDR1 SSHAT and CDR2 FNYEAQ come from the germline V gene (reference sequence). DNA for the CDR3: TGTGCCAGCTCAAAATTCTCGGGAGCGGGCGAGCAGTACTTC. This gives the protein CASSKFSGAGEQYF.

By its share, this clone is medium-sized (0.01 to 0.1%). The chain carries TRBV28 and TRBJ1-2, with D uncertain. Trimming removed 4 bases from V and 1 base from J, with 16 bases in between. The CDR3 length is 16 residues. Per germline, CDR1 MDHEN and CDR2 SYDVKM. The CDR3 nucleotides read TGTGCCAGCAGTTCTCTTGGCCTAAGGGTTAACTATGGCTACACCTTC. Protein: CASSSLGLRVNYGYTF.

This clone was observed a handful of times. The chain recombines TRBV7-6 with TRBJ1-5; TRBD1 is a possible D gene (5 bases). CDR3 length equals 15 residues. Germline CDR1 and CDR2: SGHVS and FNYEAQ. V gave up 5 bases and J gave up 2 bases, with 13 bases separating them. CDR3 DNA: TGTGCCAGCAGCCCGGGACCGTGGGGCAATCAGCCCCAGCATTTT. Translation gives CASSPGPWGNQPQHF.

The gene calls are TRBV7-1 and TRBJ2-7; weak D call: TRBD1 (6 bases). TRBV7-1 carries the ORF label, with uncertain function. Trimming took off 5 bases at V and 3 bases at J, with 11 bases between the two ends. The CDR3 consists of 13 residues. The CDR3 sequence: CASSGGTGYEQYF. As DNA, the CDR3 is TGTGCCAGCAGCGGGGGCACCGGCTACGAGCAGTACTTC.

J is TRBJ1-5 and V is TRBV11-3, with 8 bases fitting TRBD1. The CDR3 contains 16 residues. CDR1 and CDR2 from the germline V gene are SGHNT and YENEEA. V dropped 5 bases and J dropped 1; count of bases not matched to a gene: 7. CDR3 DNA sequence: TGTGCCAGCAGCCAGGACAGGGTTTCGAGCAATCAGCCCCAGCATTTT. It specifies CASSQDRVSSNQPQHF.

This chain joins TRBV6-8 and TRBJ1-3; D is perhaps TRBD1 (5 bases). The CDR3 spans 16 residues. V lost 4 bases, J lost 4 bases, and 17 bases lay in between. Germline V gene lookup returns CDR1 MNHGY and CDR2 SAAAGT. DNA for the CDR3: TGTGCCAGCAGTTCGGGACCGGGTCGTTCCGGAAACACCATATATTTT. Protein: CASSSGPGRSGNTIYF.

This clone has more than one count but fewer than ten. This chain uses TRBV15 with TRBJ1-6; no clear D. The V and J ends lost 3 bases and 7 bases respectively, with 10 bases between them. The germline CDR1 and CDR2 sequences are LNHNV and YYDKDF (reference sequence). This CDR3 is 14 amino acids long. CDR3 residues: CATSSEGWNSPLHF. In DNA form, the CDR3 reads TGTGCCACCAGCAGCGAAGGGTGGAATTCACCCCTCCACTTT.